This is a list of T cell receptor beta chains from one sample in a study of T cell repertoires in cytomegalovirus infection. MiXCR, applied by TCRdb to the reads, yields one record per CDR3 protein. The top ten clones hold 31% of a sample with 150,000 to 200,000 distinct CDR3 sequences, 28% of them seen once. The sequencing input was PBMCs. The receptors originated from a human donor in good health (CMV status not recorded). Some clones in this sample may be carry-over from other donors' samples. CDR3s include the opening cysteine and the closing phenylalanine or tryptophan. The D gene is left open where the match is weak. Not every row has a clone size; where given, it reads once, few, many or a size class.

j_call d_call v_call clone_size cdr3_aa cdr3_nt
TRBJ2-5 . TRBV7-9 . CASSPLGRTPRETQYF TGTGCCAGCAGCCCCCTAGGCCGGACTCCTCGGGAGACCCAGTACTTC
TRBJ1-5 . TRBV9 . CASSAREGGKPQHF TGTGCCAGCAGCGCGAGGGAAGGGGGAAAGCCCCAGCATTTT
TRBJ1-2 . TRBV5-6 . CASSPGLSSRGYYTF TGTGCCAGCAGCCCGGGACTCTCCTCCCGGGGTTACTACACCTTC
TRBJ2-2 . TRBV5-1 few CASSSRVGNTGELFF TGCGCCAGCAGTTCCAGGGTTGGGAACACCGGGGAGCTGTTTTTT
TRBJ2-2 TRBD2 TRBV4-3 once CASSQKRGNTGELFF TGCGCCAGCAGCCAAAAGCGGGGGAACACCGGGGAGCTGTTTTTT
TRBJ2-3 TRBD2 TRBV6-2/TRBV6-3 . CASNLGLARFPDTQYF TGTGCCAGCAACCTGGGACTAGCTCGATTCCCAGATACGCAGTATTTT
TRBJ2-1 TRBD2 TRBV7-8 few CASSLALDGGASYNEQFF TGTGCCAGCAGCTTAGCGCTGGACGGGGGGGCCTCCTACAATGAGCAGTTCTTC
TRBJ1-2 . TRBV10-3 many CAISESTDLYGYTF TGTGCCATCAGTGAGTCGACAGACCTCTATGGCTACACCTTC
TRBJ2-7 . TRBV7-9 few CASSSRTGFYEQYF TGTGCCAGCAGCTCCCGGACTGGATTCTACGAGCAGTACTTC
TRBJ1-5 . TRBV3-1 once CASSHHSDNQPQHF TGTGCCAGCAGCCACCACAGCGACAATCAGCCCCAGCATTTT
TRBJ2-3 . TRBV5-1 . CASSLTDDTDTQYF TGCGCCAGCAGCTTGACCGACGACACAGATACGCAGTATTTT
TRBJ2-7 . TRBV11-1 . CASSLGPGGASLEQYF TGTGCCAGCAGCTTAGGCCCCGGGGGCGCCTCCCTGGAGCAGTACTTC
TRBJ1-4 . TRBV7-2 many CASSLVQGEKLFF TGTGCCAGCAGCTTAGTCCAGGGGGAAAAACTGTTTTTT
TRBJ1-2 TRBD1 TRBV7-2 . CASSFGTGTYGYTF TGTGCCAGCAGCTTTGGGACAGGGACCTATGGCTACACCTTC
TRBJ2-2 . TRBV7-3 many CASSVGADGTGELFF TGTGCCAGCAGCGTGGGGGCGGATGGGACCGGGGAGCTGTTTTTT
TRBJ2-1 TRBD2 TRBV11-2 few CGGGQFGQFF TGTGGGGGAGGGCAATTCGGGCAGTTCTTC
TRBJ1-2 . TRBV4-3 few CASSRDLWRGYTF TGCGCCAGCAGCCGCGACCTGTGGAGGGGCTACACCTTC
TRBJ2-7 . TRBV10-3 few CAISPTEYEQYF TGTGCCATCAGCCCGACGGAGTACGAGCAGTACTTC
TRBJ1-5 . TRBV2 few CASSNMGRGKQPQHF TGTGCCAGCAGTAATATGGGCAGGGGCAAGCAGCCCCAGCATTTT
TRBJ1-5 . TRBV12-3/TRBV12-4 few CASRITQGNQPQHF TGTGCCAGCAGGATTACCCAGGGGAATCAGCCCCAGCATTTT
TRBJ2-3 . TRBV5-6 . CASSLNGDTQYF TGTGCCAGCAGCTTGAACGGAGATACGCAGTATTTT
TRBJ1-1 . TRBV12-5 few CASGPGGRGTNEAFF TGTGCTAGTGGCCCCGGGGGGAGGGGGACAAATGAAGCTTTCTTT
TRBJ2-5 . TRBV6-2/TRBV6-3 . CASSLEVQERTQYF TGTGCCAGCAGCCTGGAGGTACAAGAGAGAACCCAGTACTTC
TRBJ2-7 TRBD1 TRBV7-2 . CASSPGTGDGYEQYF TGTGCCAGCAGCCCGGGGACAGGCGATGGGTACGAGCAGTACTTC
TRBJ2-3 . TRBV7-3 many CASSLGESTDTQYF TGTGCCAGCAGCTTGGGGGAGAGCACAGATACGCAGTATTTT
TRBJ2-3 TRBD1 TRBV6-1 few CAIASTGTEDTDTQYF TGTGCCATCGCCTCGACCGGGACAGAGGACACAGATACGCAGTATTTT
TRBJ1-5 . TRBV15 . CATSRGRGNSQPQHF TGTGCCACCAGCAGAGGAAGGGGGAACAGTCAGCCCCAGCATTTT
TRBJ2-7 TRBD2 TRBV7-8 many CASSPYSGGDPYEQYF TGTGCCAGCAGCCCCTATAGCGGGGGGGATCCCTACGAGCAGTACTTC
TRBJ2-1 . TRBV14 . CASSPDVRRSSYNEQFF TGTGCCAGCAGCCCAGACGTGCGGAGGAGCTCCTACAATGAGCAGTTCTTC
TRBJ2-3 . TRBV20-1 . CSARDFFSTDTQYF TGCAGTGCCCGGGACTTTTTTTCCACAGATACGCAGTATTTT